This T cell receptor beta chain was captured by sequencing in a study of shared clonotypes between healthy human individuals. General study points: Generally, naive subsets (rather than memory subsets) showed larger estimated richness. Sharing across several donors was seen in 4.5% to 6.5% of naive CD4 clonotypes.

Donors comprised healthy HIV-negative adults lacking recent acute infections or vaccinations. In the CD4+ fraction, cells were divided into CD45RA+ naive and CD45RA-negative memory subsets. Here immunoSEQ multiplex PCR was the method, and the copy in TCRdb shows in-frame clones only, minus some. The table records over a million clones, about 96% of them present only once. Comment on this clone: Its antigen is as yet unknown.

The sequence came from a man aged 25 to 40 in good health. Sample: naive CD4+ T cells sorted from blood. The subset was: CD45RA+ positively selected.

DNA of the CDR3: TGTGCCAGCAGCCCTATTAGGACTACCACCGGGGAGCTGTTTTTT. Encoded protein: CASSPIRTTTGELFF. The V and J genes are TRBV9 and TRBJ2-2; TRBD2 is a possible D gene (6 bases). This CDR3 is built from 15 residues. Trimming took 4 bases from V and 4 from J, leaving 14 bases between them. Per germline, CDR1 SGDLS and CDR2 YYNGEE.